This T cell receptor (beta chain) emerged from a study of cytomegalovirus exposure and HLA in healthy donors. PCR involved 60 Vbeta and 13 Jbeta primers. The method was immunoSEQ multiplex PCR; TCRdb's version includes in-frame clones alone and lacks a portion of them. This repertoire shows 100,000 to 150,000 clones, roughly 70% found once; its top ten account for roughly 11%. Though probably carrying unrecorded immune exposures, donors were nominally healthy at sampling. From germline, CDR1 is SEHNR and CDR2 FQNEAQ (reference sequence). This CDR3 has 14 amino acids. Trimming cost V 4 bases and J 3 bases, with 11 bases left between them.

The rearrangement uses TRBV7-9 and TRBJ2-3; D uncertain. The sample was PBMCs. The receptor's source is a woman aged 45-59 years in good health and CMV-seropositive. The chain's CDR3 is CASSSKITTDTQYF. In DNA, the CDR3 is TGTGCCAGCAGCTCCAAGATAACAACAGATACGCAGTATTTT.